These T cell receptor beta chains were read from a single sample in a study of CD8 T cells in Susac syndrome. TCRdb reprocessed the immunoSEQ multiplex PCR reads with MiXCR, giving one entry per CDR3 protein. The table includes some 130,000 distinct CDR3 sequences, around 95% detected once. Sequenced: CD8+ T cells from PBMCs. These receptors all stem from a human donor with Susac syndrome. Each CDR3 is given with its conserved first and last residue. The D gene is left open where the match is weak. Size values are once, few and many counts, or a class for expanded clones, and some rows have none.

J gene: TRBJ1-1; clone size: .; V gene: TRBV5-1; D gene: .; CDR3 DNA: TGCGCCAGCAGCTTGGTTTTCGAAAACACTGAAGCTTTCTTT; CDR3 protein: CASSLVFENTEAFF
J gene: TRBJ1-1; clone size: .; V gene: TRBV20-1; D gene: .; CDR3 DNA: TGCAGTGCTCTTATCACAGGAGCAACTGAAGCTTTCTTT; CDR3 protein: CSALITGATEAFF
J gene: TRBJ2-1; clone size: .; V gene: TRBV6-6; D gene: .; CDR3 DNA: TGTGCCAGCAGTTACTTATCGGGACCCACTTACAATGAGCAGTTCTTC; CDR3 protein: CASSYLSGPTYNEQFF
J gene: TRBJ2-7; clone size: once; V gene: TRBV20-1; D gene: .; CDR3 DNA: TGCAGTGCCCCTTGGGGGGCCCATTACGAGCAGTACTTC; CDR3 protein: CSAPWGAHYEQYF
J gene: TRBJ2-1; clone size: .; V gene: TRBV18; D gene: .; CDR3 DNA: TGTGCCAGCTCACGTGCTGGCCACGGCCAGTACAATGAGCAGTTCTTC; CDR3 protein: CASSRAGHGQYNEQFF
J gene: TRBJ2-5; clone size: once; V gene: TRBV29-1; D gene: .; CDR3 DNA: TGCAGCGTTGAGGTCGAGGCAGCCCTACGGTTGGACCAAGAGACCCAGTACTTC; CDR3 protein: CSVEVEAALRLDQETQYF
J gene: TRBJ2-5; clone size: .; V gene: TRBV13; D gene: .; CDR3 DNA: TGTGCCAGCAGGGCGGGGGAGACCCAGTACTTC; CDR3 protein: CASRAGETQYF
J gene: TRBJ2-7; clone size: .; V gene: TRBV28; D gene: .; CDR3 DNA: TGTGCCAGCACCCAATCCGGGGCAACCTACGAGCAGTACTTC; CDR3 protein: CASTQSGATYEQYF
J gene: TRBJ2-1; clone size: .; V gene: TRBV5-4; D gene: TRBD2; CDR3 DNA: TGTGCCAGCAGCTTGTCTAGCGGGTCGGATGAGCAGTTCTTC; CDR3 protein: CASSLSSGSDEQFF
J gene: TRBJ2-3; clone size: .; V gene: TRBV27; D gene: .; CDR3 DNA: TGTGCCAGCGGTCGTTCGGATACGCAGTATTTT; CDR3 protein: CASGRSDTQYF
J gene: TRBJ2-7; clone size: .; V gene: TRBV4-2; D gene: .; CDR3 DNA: TGTGCCAGCAGCCAAGAAGACTCCCCCTACGAGCAGTACTTC; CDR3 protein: CASSQEDSPYEQYF
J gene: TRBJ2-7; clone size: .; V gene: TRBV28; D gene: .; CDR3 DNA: TGTGCCAGCAGTTTAGTACCCCGACAGCCCCCGACCTACGAGCAGTACTTC; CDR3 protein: CASSLVPRQPPTYEQYF
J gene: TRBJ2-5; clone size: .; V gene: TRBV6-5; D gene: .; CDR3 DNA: TGTGCCAGCAGTTACCTGCGGGAACGGGAGACCCAGTACTTC; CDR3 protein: CASSYLRERETQYF
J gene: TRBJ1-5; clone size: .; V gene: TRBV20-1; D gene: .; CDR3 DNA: TGCAGTGCTCAGGACAGAAGGCTAAATCAGCCCCAGCATTTT; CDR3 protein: CSAQDRRLNQPQHF
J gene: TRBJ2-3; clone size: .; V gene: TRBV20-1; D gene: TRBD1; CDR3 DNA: TGCAGTGCTAGGGACAGGGGGAAGTTCACAGATACGCAGTATTTT; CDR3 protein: CSARDRGKFTDTQYF
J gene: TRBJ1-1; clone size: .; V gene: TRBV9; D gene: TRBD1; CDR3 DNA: TGTGCCAGCAGCGCCCTCGGACAGGGAGCTTTCTTT; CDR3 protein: CASSALGQGAFF